This TCR beta chain was retrieved from a study of blood T cell repertoires in COVID-19 (TCRdb year 2020). Regarding the complete study: Samples from collaborators originated in the United States, Italy and Spain and spanned both the acute and convalescent phases of COVID-19. Deeply sampled blood TCRbeta repertoires from subjects exposed to, actively infected with, or recovered from COVID-19 were included in the dataset. The prospective study material was composed of cDNA or gDNA derived from T cells, B-cell-depleted T cells, or PBMCs. The samples were drawn from two sources: the first 160 participants of the ongoing ImmuneRACE study, and approximately 1,300 subjects contributed by 6 global collaborators. The repertoires were released in a freely available public database intended as a resource for research on the immune response to SARS-CoV-2. Where available, HLA class I and class II types were obtained from metadata supplied by the sample provider rather than from assay-based typing. Nearly every sample came with metadata listing a de-identified subject ID, COVID-19 status, age in years and sex. What the research found in general, with its limitations: Clinical and demographic metadata were provided uncurated, with the amount varying by source and participant.

As concerns this clone: Its antigen specificity is not known. No base quality values were provided; no much bigger clone lies one nucleotide off.

Each collaborating institution followed its own protocols to collect whole blood in K2EDTA tubes. For TCRbeta analysis, collaborators shipped samples as frozen whole blood, isolated PBMCs, or DNA extracted from either of those sample types. Spanning cysteine to phenylalanine, the CDR3 consists of 15 amino acids. CDR3 DNA is the only sequence kept; it has 45 bases, read in frame from the first base. CDR1 and CDR2, looked up from the germline V gene (reference sequence), are SGHNT and YYREEE. Germline trimming amounts to 0 bases on V and 5 bases on J, with 4 as the count of junction bases outside the gene matches. The immunoSEQ Assay, a bias-controlled multiplex PCR, was used to amplify TCRbeta CDR3 regions from genomic DNA. Per the source publication's procedure: Within the assay, amplification of reference gene primers was used to estimate how many nucleated cells each sample contained. To quantify the absolute abundance of each unique TCRbeta CDR3 rearrangement, sequence reads were collapsed and filtered. For each sample, productive Simpson clonality was calculated as the square root of Simpson's diversity index across productive rearrangements. The source is immuneACCESS, and TCRdb retained only in-frame sequences with V and J called. Part of the clones is not carried over; for the studies checked, unresolved V genes explain less than half of this, and the remainder is unexplained. Clonal size and the V and J genes are those of that table, whereas D and trimming came from the DNA. Recorded for this sample are about 160,000 clones; around 85% of them occurred a single time. 2.5% to 4% of the sample belongs to the ten largest clones.

The specimen sequenced was peripheral blood. This sequence originates from a man in his 70s with acute or convalescent COVID-19. Rearrangement joined TRBV5-4 to TRBJ2-2, and 7 bases in between align with TRBD2. The encoded CDR3 is CASSLGGSDTGELFF. The nucleotide sequence reads TGTGCCAGCAGCTTGGGCGGGAGTGATACCGGGGAGCTGTTTTTT. Here the CDR3 is joined to the reference TRBV5-4 and TRBJ2-2 genes, and the full variable domain is: ETGVTQSPTHLIKTRGQQVTLRCSSQSGHNTVSWYQQALGQGPQFIFQYYREEENGRGNFPPRFSGLQFPNYSSELNVNALELDDSALYLCASSLGGSDTGELFFGEGSRLTVL.